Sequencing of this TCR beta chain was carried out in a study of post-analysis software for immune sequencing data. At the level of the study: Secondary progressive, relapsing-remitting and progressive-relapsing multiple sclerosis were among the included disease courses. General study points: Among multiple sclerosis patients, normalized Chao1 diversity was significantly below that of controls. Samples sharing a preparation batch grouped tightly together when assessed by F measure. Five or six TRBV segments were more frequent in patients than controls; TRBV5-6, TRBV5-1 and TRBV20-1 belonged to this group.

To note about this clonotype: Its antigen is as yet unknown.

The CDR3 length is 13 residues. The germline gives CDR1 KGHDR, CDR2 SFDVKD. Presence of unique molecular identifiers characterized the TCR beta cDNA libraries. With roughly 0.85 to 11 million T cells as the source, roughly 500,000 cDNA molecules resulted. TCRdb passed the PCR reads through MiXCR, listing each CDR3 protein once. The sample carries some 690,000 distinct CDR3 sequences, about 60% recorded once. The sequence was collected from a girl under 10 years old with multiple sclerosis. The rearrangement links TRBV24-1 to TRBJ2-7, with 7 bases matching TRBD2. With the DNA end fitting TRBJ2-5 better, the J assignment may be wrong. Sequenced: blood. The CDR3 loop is CATGDYDGETQYF. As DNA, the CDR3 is TGTGCCACCGGGGACTATGATGGAGAGACCCAGTACTTC.